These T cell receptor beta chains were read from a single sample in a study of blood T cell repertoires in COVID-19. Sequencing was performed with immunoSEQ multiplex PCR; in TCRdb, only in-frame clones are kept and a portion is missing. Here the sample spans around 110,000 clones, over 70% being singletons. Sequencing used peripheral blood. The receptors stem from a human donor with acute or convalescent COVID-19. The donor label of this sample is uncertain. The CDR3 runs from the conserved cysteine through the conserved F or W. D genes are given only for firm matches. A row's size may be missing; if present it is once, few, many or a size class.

TGTGCCAGCGGGGCCACACGAGAAAAACTGTTTTTT | CASGATREKLFF | - | TRBV12-1 | - | TRBJ1-4
TGCAGCGCCAAAACAGGTGTGAACACTGAAGCTTTCTTT | CSAKTGVNTEAFF | few | TRBV29-1 | - | TRBJ1-1
TGTGCCAGCAGCAAAAAGAAACAGGTCCAAGAGACCCAGTACTTC | CASSKKKQVQETQYF | - | TRBV21-1 | - | TRBJ2-5
TGCGCCAGCAGCTCGGGACAGTCTAATTCACCCCTCCACTTT | CASSSGQSNSPLHF | - | TRBV5-1 | TRBD1 | TRBJ1-6
TGTGCCAGCAGTTTCGGGGGTATTGGGTACGAGCAGTACTTC | CASSFGGIGYEQYF | few | TRBV28 | - | TRBJ2-7
TGTGCCACCAGCAGAGATCCAACGGGGGGAAACACCATATATTTT | CATSRDPTGGNTIYF | - | TRBV15 | - | TRBJ1-3
TGTGCCAGCAGTAAAGACAGGGGTCCTTCCTACGAGCAGTACTTC | CASSKDRGPSYEQYF | - | TRBV2 | TRBD1 | TRBJ2-7
TGCGCCAGCACCAGACAGGGGAGGGTGAACACTGAAGCTTTCTTT | CASTRQGRVNTEAFF | few | TRBV10-2 | TRBD1 | TRBJ1-1
TGTGCCAGCGCTCCCAGGGGCTCCTACAATGAGCAGTTCTTC | CASAPRGSYNEQFF | - | TRBV5-4 | - | TRBJ2-1
TGCGCCAGCAGCAAGGGACAGCCGAACACCGGGGAGCTGTTTTTT | CASSKGQPNTGELFF | - | TRBV5-1 | TRBD1 | TRBJ2-2
TGTGCCAGCAGTCCTTTCGGACAGCTTGAAGCTTTCTTT | CASSPFGQLEAFF | - | TRBV27 | - | TRBJ1-1
TGTGCCAGCAGTACGGACTGGTTCAATCAGCCCCAGCATTTT | CASSTDWFNQPQHF | - | TRBV2 | - | TRBJ1-5
TGCGCCAGCAAGGAGTGGTCCGCCCAAGAGACCCAGTACTTC | CASKEWSAQETQYF | - | TRBV10-2 | - | TRBJ2-5
TGTGCCAGCAGCTTACCTAGCGGGGTAACCCAGTACTTC | CASSLPSGVTQYF | - | TRBV7-6 | TRBD2 | TRBJ2-5
TGTGCCAGCAGCTCCCAGGGTTCGCCGGGAGCTGAAGCTTTCTTT | CASSSQGSPGAEAFF | - | TRBV11-2 | - | TRBJ1-1
TGTGCCACCAGTGAACCCACCACCAGGGGGCTGGAGACCCAGTACTTC | CATSEPTTRGLETQYF | - | TRBV24-1 | TRBD1 | TRBJ2-5
TGTGCCAGCAGCTTTTCCGCGAACACCGGGGAGCTGTTTTTT | CASSFSANTGELFF | - | TRBV11-3 | - | TRBJ2-2
TGTGCCATCAGTGACGGTAGAGAAAATCAGCCCCAGCATTTT | CAISDGRENQPQHF | - | TRBV10-3 | - | TRBJ1-5
TGTGCCAGCATGCTAGAAAGGGGCGCCTTTGGCTACACCTTC | CASMLERGAFGYTF | once | TRBV6-5 | - | TRBJ1-2
TGTGCCAGCAGGGCAGGGTCCGAAAAACTGTTTTTT | CASRAGSEKLFF | - | TRBV6-5 | - | TRBJ1-4
TGTGCCAGCAGCTTTCTGGCACCGCGGACCTATAATTCACCCCTCCACTTT | CASSFLAPRTYNSPLHF | - | TRBV3-1/TRBV3-2 | - | TRBJ1-6
TGCGCCAGCAGCTTGCATCTGGGGAGGTACGAGCAGTACTTC | CASSLHLGRYEQYF | few | TRBV5-1 | - | TRBJ2-7
TGTGCCAGTAGCACCCCCACGGGGAACAATGAGCAGTTCTTC | CASSTPTGNNEQFF | - | TRBV19 | - | TRBJ2-1
TGTGCCAGCAGAACAGGGAGTGAAAAACTGTTTTTT | CASRTGSEKLFF | - | TRBV6-5 | - | TRBJ1-4
TGTGCCAGCAGCCAAGATCGTACTAGAAACTATGGCTACACCTTC | CASSQDRTRNYGYTF | - | TRBV3-1/TRBV3-2 | - | TRBJ1-2
TGTGCCAGCAGCCAACGGCAGGGAAGGGTCAGCTCTGGAAACACCATATATTTT | CASSQRQGRVSSGNTIYF | - | TRBV3-1/TRBV3-2 | - | TRBJ1-3
TGTGCCAGCAGCCCTCCAGGACAGGGGGCGATGGACTATGGCTACACCTTC | CASSPPGQGAMDYGYTF | - | TRBV11-2 | TRBD1 | TRBJ1-2